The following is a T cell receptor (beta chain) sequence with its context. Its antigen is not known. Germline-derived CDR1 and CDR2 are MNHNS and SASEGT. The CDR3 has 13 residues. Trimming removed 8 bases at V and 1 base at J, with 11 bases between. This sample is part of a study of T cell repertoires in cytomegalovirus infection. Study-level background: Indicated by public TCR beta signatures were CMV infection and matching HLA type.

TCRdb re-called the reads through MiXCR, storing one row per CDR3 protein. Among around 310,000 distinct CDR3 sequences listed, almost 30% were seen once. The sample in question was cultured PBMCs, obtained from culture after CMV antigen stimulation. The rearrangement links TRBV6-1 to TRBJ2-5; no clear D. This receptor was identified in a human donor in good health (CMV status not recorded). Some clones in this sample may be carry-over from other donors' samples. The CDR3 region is CASGAPVQETQYF. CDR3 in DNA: TGTGCCAGCGGTGCACCGGTCCAAGAGACCCAGTACTTC.